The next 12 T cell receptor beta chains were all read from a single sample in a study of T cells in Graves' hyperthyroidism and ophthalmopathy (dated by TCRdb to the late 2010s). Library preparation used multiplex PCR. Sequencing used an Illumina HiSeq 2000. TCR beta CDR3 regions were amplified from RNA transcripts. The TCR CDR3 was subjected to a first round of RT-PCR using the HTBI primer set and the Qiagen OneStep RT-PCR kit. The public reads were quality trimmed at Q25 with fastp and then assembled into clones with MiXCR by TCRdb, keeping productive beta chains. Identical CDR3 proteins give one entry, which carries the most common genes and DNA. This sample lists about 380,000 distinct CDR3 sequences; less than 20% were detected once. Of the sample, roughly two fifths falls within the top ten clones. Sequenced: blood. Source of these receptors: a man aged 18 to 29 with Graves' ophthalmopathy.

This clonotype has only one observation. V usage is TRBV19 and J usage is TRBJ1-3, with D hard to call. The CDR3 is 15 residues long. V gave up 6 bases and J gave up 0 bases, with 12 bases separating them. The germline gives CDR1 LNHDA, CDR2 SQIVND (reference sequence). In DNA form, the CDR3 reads TGTGCCAGTAGGCGGACTGACGGCTCTGGAAACACCATATATTTT. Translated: CASRRTDGSGNTIYF.

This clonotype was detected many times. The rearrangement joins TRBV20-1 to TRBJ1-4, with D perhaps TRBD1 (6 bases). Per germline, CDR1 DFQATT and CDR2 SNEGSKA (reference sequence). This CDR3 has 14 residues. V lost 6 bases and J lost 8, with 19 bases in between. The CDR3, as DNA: TGCAGTGCCAAAGACAGGACCCATTCCGAAAAACTGTTTTTT. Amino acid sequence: CSAKDRTHSEKLFF.

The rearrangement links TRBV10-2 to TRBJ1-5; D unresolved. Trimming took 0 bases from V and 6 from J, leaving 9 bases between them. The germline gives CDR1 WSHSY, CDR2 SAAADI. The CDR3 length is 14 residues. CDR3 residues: CASSESEVSQPQHF. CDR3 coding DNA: TGCGCCAGCAGTGAGTCGGAGGTTAGTCAGCCCCAGCATTTT.

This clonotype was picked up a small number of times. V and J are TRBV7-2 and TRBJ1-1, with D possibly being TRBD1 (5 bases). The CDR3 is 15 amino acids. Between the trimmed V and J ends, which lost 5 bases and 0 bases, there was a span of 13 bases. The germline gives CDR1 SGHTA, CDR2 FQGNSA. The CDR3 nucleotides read TGTGCCAGCAGCGAAAACAGGCTTTTGAACACTGAAGCTTTCTTT. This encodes CASSENRLLNTEAFF.

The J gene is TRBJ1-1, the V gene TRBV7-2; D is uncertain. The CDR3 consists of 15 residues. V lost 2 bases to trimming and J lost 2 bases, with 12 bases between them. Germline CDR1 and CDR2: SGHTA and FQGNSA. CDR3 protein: CASSLSLTANTEAFF. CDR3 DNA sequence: TGTGCCAGCAGCTTAAGTCTTACGGCAAACACTGAAGCTTTCTTT. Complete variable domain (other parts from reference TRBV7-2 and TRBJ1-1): GAGVSQSPSNKVTEKGKDVELRCDPISGHTALYWYRQSLGQGLEFLIYFQGNSAPDKSGLPSDRFSAERTGGSVSTLTIQRTQQEDSAVYLCASSLSLTANTEAFFGQGTRLTVV.

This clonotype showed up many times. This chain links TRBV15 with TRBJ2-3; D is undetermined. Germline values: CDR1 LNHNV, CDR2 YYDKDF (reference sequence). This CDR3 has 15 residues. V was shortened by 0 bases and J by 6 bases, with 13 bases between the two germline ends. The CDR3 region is CATSRDRSLSDTQYF. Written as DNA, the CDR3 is TGTGCCACCAGCAGAGATCGGAGCCTCAGCGATACGCAGTATTTT.

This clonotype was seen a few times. The CDR3 bases are TGCAGTCAGGGGGGGCCCGATAACACTGAAGCTTTCTTT. Its protein product is CSQGGPDNTEAFF. The chain is built from TRBV20-1 and TRBJ1-1; 7 bases match TRBD1. Germline assignment: CDR1 DFQATT and CDR2 SNEGSKA (reference sequence). The CDR3 totals 13 residues. The V gene end was trimmed by 8 bases and the J gene end by 2 bases; junction bases not matched to a gene: 8.

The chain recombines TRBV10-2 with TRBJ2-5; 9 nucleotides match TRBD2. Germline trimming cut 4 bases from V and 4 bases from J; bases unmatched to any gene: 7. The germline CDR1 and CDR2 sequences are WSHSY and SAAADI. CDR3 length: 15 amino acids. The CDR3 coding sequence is TGCGCCAGCAGTGGCGGCGGGGGGGCACGAGAGACCCAGTACTTC. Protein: CASSGGGGARETQYF.

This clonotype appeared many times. The chain's CDR3 is CASSTAPGQTKNTEAFF. The CDR3 nucleotides are TGCGCCAGCAGTACAGCCCCGGGACAGACCAAAAACACTGAAGCTTTCTTT. J is TRBJ1-1 and V is TRBV5-1; 7 bases are shared with TRBD1. This CDR3 region has 17 residues. In germline, CDR1 is SGHRS, CDR2 YFSETQ. Losses at the gene ends were 5 bases for V and 2 bases for J; bases not matched to a gene: 15.

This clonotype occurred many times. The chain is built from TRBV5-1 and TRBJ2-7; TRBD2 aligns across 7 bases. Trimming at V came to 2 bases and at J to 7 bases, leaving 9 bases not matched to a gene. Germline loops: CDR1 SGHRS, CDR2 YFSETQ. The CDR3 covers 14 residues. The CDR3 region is CASSFLSAGGEQYF. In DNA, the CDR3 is TGCGCCAGCAGCTTCCTCTCGGCCGGGGGGGAGCAGTACTTC.

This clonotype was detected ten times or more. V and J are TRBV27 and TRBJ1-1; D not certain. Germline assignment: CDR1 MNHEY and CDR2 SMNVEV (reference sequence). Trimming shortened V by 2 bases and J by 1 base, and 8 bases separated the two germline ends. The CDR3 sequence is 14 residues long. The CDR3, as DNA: TGTGCCAGCAGTTTAAACAGAGCGAACACTGAAGCTTTCTTT. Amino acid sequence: CASSLNRANTEAFF.

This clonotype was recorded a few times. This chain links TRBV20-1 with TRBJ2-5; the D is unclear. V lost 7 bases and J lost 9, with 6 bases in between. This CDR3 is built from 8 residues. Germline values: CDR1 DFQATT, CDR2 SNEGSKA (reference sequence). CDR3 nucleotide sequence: TGCAGTGTACTATCCCAGTACTTC. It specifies CSVLSQYF.